In this sample, the clone carrying this T cell receptor (beta chain) turned up many times. What it binds is unknown. These data originate in a study of T cell repertoires in cytomegalovirus infection. Study-level information: CMV infection plus the matching HLA type was flagged by public TCR beta signatures. Study-wide results and caveats: Predominance within the ex vivo response was attributable to HLA-C-restricted CMV-specific TCR beta clonotypes.

The CDR3 has 14 residues. CDR1 SEHNR and CDR2 FQNEAQ come from the germline V gene (reference sequence). Trimming removed 4 bases from V and 5 bases from J; junction bases left unmatched: 6. TCRdb processed the reads anew with MiXCR; each CDR3 protein has one entry. This table holds around 450,000 distinct CDR3 sequences, roughly a third found once. J is TRBJ1-1 and V is TRBV7-9; 8 nucleotides line up with TRBD1. Material for sequencing was PBMCs. This TCR was recovered from a human donor in good health (CMV status not recorded). Some clones in this sample may be carry-over from other donors' samples. The DNA for the CDR3 is TGTGCCAGCAGCTCTCCGGACAGGGAGACTGAAGCTTTCTTT. It translates to CASSSPDRETEAFF.